The T cell receptor beta chain under discussion was sequenced for a study of T cells in women clearing cervical HPV infection. Across the whole study: Only a few women had HLA typing results available. General study points: TRBV6-7 relative abundance averaged 0.11% in cases and less than 0.2% in controls.

Unmatched junction bases numbered 3, after V lost 4 bases and J lost 7 bases. Germline CDR1 is SEHNR and CDR2 is FQNEAQ (reference sequence). The CDR3 length is 14 residues. As for this clone: The antigen is not known. Coverage ceases 3 residues before the CDR3 finishes, and the germline J gene fills in the end.

Assay: immunoSEQ multiplex PCR; the TCRdb copy retains only in-frame clones and omits some. The sample totals around 23,000 clones; its top ten clones hold around a tenth. The sequence derives from a woman between 18 and 69 years old with a cervical HPV16 infection that either progressed to CIN3+ or cleared (not recorded which). The specimen was blood buffy coat. V is TRBV7-9 and J is TRBJ1-5, with 11 bases matching TRBD1. The part of the CDR3 DNA that was read is TGTGCCAGCAGCTGGACAGGGGGCGGCCAGCCC. Translating gives CASSWTGGGQP. In full, the CDR3 is CASSWTGGGQPQHF. The full variable domain, its missing parts supplied by reference TRBV7-9 and TRBJ1-5, is DTGVSQNPRHKITKRGQNVTFRCDPISEHNRLYWYRQTLGQGPEFLTYFQNEAQLEKSRLLSDRFSAERPKGSFSTLEIQRTEQGDSAMYLCASSWTGGGQPQHFGDGTRLSIL.